This T cell receptor beta chain was captured by sequencing in a study of T-cell memory formation after mild COVID-19. Study summary: TCR clusters were mostly donor specific. Study results and limitations: For second-wave clones that peaked at day 37, SARS-CoV-2 specificity went unverified. Within pre-infection memory, some responding clones were found, suggesting cross-reactive memory joined. Contracting CD4+ clones sat mainly in CM and EM; CD8+ in EMRA.

TCRdb itself ran the 5' RACE reads through MiXCR, one entry per CDR3 protein. The table includes roughly 610,000 distinct CDR3 sequences, around a sixth detected once. The CDR3 has 13 residues. V was trimmed by 3 bases and J by 4 bases, leaving 12 bases between them. CDR1 is DFQATT, CDR2 SNEGSKA, per germline (reference sequence). On this clonotype: Its antigen is currently unknown.

Material: PBMCs or a T cell subset sorted from them (not recorded which). This chain links TRBV20-1 with TRBJ1-2; D is perhaps TRBD1 (6 bases). The clonotype originates from an adult woman who had mild COVID-19 (a few samples of this study predate the infection). Cell type and time point are not known. CDR3 region: CSASPRGGYGYTF. The CDR3 DNA reads as TGCAGTGCTAGCCCCAGGGGTGGCTATGGCTACACCTTC.